The source of this TCR beta chain is a study of blood T cell repertoires in COVID-19. In the study overall: Samples representing acute and convalescent COVID-19 were sourced from the United States, Italy and Spain.

Sequencing used immunoSEQ multiplex PCR; TCRdb keeps in-frame clones, though not all of them. This table has fewer than 300,000 clones, 75% to 95% appearing once. This study enrolled people aged 18 to 89 from approximately 25 US geographic areas. The study assigned cohorts using participant-reported clinical history. V was pared by 0 bases and J by 2 bases, with 9 bases between. CDR1 and CDR2 (germline): SGDLS, YYNGEE. The CDR3 covers 15 residues. In its sample, this clone was seen once. The sequence derives from a woman under 40 who had recovered from COVID-19. V and J are TRBV9 and TRBJ1-3; TRBD1 might be the D (6 bases). Specimen: PBMCs or T cells enriched from blood (not recorded which). For the CDR3, the DNA is TGTGCCAGCAGCGTAGGATCAGGGGCTGGAAACACCATATATTTT. The encoded protein is CASSVGSGAGNTIYF.